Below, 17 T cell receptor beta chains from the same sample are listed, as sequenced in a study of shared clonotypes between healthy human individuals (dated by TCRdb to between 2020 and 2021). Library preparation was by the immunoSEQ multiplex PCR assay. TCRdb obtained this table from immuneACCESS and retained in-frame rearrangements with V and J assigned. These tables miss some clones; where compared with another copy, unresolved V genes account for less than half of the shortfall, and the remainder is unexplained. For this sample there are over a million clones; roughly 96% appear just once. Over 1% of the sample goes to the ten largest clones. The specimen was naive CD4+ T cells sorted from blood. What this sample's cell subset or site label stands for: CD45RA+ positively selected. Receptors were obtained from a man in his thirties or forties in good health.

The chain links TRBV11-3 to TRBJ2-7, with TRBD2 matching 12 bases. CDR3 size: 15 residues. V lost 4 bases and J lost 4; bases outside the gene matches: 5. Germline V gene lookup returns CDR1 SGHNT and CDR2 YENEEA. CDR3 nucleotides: TGTGCCAGCAGCTCCGGACTAGCGGGATTATACGAGCAGTACTTC. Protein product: CASSSGLAGLYEQYF.

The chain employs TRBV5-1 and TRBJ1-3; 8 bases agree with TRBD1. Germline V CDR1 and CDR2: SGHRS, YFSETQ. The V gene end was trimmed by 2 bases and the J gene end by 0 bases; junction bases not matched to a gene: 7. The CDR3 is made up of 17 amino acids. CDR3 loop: CASSLGTGHHSGNTIYF. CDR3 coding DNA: TGCGCCAGCAGCTTAGGGACAGGTCACCACTCTGGAAACACCATATATTTT. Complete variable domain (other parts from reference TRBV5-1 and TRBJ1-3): KAGVTQTPRYLIKTRGQQVTLSCSPISGHRSVSWYQQTPGQGLQFLFEYFSETQRNKGNFPGRFSGRQFSNSRSEMNVSTLELGDSALYLCASSLGTGHHSGNTIYFGEGSWLTVV.

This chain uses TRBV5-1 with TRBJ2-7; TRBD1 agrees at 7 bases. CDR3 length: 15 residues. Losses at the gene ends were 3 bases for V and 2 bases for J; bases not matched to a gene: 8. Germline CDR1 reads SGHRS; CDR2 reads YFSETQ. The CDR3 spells CASSSGTVETYEQYF. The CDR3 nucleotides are TGCGCCAGCAGCTCCGGGACAGTCGAAACCTACGAGCAGTACTTC.

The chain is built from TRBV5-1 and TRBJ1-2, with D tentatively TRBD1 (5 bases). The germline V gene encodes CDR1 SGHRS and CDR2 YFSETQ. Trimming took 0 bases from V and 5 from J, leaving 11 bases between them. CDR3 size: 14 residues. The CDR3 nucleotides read TGCGCCAGCAGCTTGGAAGGCAGGGCGTATGGCTACACCTTC. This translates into CASSLEGRAYGYTF.

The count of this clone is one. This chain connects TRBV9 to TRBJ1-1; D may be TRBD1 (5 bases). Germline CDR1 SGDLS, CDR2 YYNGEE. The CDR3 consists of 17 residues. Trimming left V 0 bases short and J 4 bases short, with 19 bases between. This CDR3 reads CASSVEAGTHGITEAFF. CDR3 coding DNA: TGTGCCAGCAGCGTAGAAGCCGGGACCCACGGAATCACTGAAGCTTTCTTT. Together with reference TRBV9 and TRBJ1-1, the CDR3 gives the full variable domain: DSGVTQTPKHLITATGQRVTLRCSPRSGDLSVYWYQQSLDQGLQFLIQYYNGEERAKGNILERFSAQQFPDLHSELNLSSLELGDSALYFCASSVEAGTHGITEAFFGQGTRLTVV.

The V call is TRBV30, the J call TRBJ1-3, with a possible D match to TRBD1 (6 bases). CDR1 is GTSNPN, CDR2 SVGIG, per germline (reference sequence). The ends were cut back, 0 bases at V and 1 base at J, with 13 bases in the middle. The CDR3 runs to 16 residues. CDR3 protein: CAWSVRAGASGNTIYF. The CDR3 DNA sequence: TGTGCCTGGAGTGTAAGGGCAGGGGCATCTGGAAACACCATATATTTT.

In DNA, the CDR3 is TGTGCCATCAGTGAGTCGAGGGGGCGAGGCACCGGGGAGCTGTTTTTT. Protein: CAISESRGRGTGELFF. This chain links TRBV10-3 with TRBJ2-2; 7 nucleotides align to TRBD1. Germline V lookup: CDR1 ENHRY, CDR2 SYGVKD. Losses at the gene ends were 0 bases for V and 4 bases for J; bases not matched to a gene: 5. The length of the CDR3 is 16 residues.

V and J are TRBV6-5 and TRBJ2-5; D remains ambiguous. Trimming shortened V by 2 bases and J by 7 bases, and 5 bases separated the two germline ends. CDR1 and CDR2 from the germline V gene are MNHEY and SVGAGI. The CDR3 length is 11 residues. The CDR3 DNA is TGTGCCAGCAGTTACATTGGGACCCAGTACTTC. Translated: CASSYIGTQYF.

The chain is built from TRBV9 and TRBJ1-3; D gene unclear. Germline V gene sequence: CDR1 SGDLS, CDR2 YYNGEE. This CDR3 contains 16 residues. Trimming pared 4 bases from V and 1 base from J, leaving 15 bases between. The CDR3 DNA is TGTGCCAGCAGCAAACCACACGGCGGATCTGGAAACACCATATATTTT. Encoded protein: CASSKPHGGSGNTIYF.

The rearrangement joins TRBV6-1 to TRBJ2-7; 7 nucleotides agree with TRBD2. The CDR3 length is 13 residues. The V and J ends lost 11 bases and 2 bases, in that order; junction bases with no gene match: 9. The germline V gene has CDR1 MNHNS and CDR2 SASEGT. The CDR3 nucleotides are TGTGCCCTCACTCGGGGGGATGCCTACGAGCAGTACTTC. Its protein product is CALTRGDAYEQYF.

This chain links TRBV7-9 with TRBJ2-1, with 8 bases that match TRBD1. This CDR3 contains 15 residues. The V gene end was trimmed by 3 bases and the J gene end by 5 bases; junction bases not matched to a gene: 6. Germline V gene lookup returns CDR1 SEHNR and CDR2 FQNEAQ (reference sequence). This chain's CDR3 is CASSLTGAANNEQFF. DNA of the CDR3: TGTGCCAGCAGCTTGACAGGGGCCGCAAACAATGAGCAGTTCTTC. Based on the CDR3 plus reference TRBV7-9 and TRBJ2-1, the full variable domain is DTGVSQNPRHKITKRGQNVTFRCDPISEHNRLYWYRQTLGQGPEFLTYFQNEAQLEKSRLLSDRFSAERPKGSFSTLEIQRTEQGDSAMYLCASSLTGAANNEQFFGPGTRLTVL.

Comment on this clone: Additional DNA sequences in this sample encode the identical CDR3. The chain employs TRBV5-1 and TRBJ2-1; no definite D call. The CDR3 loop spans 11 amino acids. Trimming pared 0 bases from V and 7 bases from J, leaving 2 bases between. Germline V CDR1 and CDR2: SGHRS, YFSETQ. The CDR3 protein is CASSLANEQFF. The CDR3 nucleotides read TGCGCCAGCAGCTTGGCTAATGAGCAGTTCTTC.

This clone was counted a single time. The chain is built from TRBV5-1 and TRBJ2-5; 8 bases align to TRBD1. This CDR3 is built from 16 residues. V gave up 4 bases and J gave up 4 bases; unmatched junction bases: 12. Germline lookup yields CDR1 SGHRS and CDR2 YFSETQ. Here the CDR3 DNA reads TGCGCCAGCAGCCGGCGTCAGGGGGCAAGCGGAGAGACCCAGTACTTC. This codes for CASSRRQGASGETQYF.

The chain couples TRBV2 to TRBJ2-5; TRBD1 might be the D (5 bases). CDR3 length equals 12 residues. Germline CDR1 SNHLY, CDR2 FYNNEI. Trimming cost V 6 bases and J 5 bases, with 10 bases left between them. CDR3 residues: CASRRTRETQYF. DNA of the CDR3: TGTGCCAGCAGGCGGACACGGGAGACCCAGTACTTC.

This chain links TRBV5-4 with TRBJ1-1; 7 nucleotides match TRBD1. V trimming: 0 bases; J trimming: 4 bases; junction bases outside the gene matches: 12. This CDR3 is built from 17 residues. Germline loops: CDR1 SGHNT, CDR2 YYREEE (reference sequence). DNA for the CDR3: TGTGCCAGCAGCTTGGGCTTAGGGGCAGGGGGTAGCACTGAAGCTTTCTTT. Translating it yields CASSLGLGAGGSTEAFF.

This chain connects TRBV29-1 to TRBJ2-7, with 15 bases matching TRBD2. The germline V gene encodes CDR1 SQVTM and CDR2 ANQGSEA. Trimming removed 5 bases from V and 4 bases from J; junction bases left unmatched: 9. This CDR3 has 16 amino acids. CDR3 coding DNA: TGCAGCGTTTCCGGACTAGCGGGAGGGCCAAATTACGAGCAGTACTTC. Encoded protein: CSVSGLAGGPNYEQYF.

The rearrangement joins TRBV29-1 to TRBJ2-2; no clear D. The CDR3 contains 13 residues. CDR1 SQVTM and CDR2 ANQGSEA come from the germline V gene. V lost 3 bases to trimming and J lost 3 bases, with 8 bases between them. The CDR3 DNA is TGCAGCGTTGATATGGGATACACCGGGGAGCTGTTTTTT. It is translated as CSVDMGYTGELFF.